The 5 T cell receptor beta chains presented below share a single source sample, sequenced in a study of PD-L1 blockade in urothelial cancer. The data were produced by immunoSEQ multiplex PCR, yet TCRdb's version contains in-frame clones alone and is incomplete. The table has tens of thousands of clones, 65% to 85% seen once. The sample's time point: pretreatment peripheral blood. The sequenced sample was PBMCs, obtained around atezolizumab (anti-PD-L1) treatment. The receptors stem from a woman in her seventies with urothelial cancer.

The chain carries TRBV11-2 and TRBJ2-1, with 12 bases identical to TRBD2. Germline V gene data show CDR1 as SGHAT and CDR2 as FQNNGV. This CDR3 has 17 residues. Trimming removed 5 bases from V and 6 bases from J; junction bases left unmatched: 11. The DNA of the CDR3 is TGTGCCAGCAGCGCGCTAGCGGGGGGGATTGGACGCAATGAGCAGTTCTTC. This encodes CASSALAGGIGRNEQFF.

CDR3 protein: CASSLLAGVEETQYF. For the CDR3, the DNA is TGCGCCAGCAGCTTACTAGCGGGAGTTGAAGAGACCCAGTACTTC. The rearrangement links TRBV5-1 to TRBJ2-5; 11 bases agree with TRBD2. There are 15 residues in the CDR3. Germline CDR1 reads SGHRS; CDR2 reads YFSETQ. V dropped 2 bases and J dropped 3; count of bases not matched to a gene: 3.

The V gene is TRBV6-1, the J gene TRBJ2-5; D might be TRBD2 (6 bases). Looked up from germline, CDR1 is MNHNS and CDR2 is SASEGT. V lost 6 bases to trimming and J lost 5 bases, with 16 bases between them. CDR3 size: 14 residues. CDR3 protein: CASSFMGGRETQYF. The CDR3 DNA reads TGTGCCAGCAGCTTTATGGGGGGTAGGGAGACCCAGTACTTC.

The chain employs TRBV25-1 and TRBJ2-5; 11 positions match TRBD1. The J call is doubtful: the DNA matches TRBJ2-7 better. Per germline, CDR1 MGHDK and CDR2 SYGVNS. The CDR3 totals 16 residues. CDR3 DNA sequence: TGTGCCAGCAGTGATCCTGGGACAGGGGGTATTGACGAGCAGTACTTC. It is translated as CASSDPGTGGIDEQYF.

This chain uses TRBV5-1 with TRBJ2-3, with 7 bases identical to TRBD2. Germline V lookup: CDR1 SGHRS, CDR2 YFSETQ. Losses at the gene ends were 4 bases for V and 2 bases for J; bases not matched to a gene: 22. The CDR3 is 20 residues long. The CDR3 coding sequence is TGCGCCAGCAGCCCGGTCGGATCGCCCGGGACTACGGAATTCACAGATACGCAGTATTTT. Protein product: CASSPVGSPGTTEFTDTQYF.